Sequencing of this T cell receptor beta chain was carried out in a study of blood T cell repertoires in COVID-19. Turning to the study itself: Sources were T cells, B-cell-depleted T cells, or PBMCs; the material itself was cDNA or gDNA.

CDR1 is MNHNY, CDR2 SVGAGI, per germline (reference sequence). CDR3 length: 12 residues. TCRdb's copy holds only in-frame clones and misses some; the assay was immunoSEQ multiplex PCR. The data contain 200,000 to 250,000 clones, about four fifths of them singletons. This sequence was found in a man in his sixties who had recovered from COVID-19. The rearrangement joins TRBV6-6 to TRBJ1-6; the D is unclear. What was sequenced was PBMCs or T cells enriched from blood (not recorded which). In nucleotides, the CDR3 is TGTGCAGCGCGAGACTATAATTCACCCCTCCACTTT. It translates to CAARDYNSPLHF.